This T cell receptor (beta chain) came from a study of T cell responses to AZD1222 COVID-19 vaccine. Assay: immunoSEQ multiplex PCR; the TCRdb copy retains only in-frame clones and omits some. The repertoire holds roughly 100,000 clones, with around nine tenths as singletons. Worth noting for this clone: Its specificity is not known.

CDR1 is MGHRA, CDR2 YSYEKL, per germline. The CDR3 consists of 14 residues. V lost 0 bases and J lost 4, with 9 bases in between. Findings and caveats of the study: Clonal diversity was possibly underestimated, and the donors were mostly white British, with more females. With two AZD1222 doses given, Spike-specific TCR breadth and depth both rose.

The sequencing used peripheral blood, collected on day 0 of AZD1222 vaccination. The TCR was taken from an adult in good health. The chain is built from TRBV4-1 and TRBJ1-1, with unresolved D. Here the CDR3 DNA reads TGCGCCAGCAGCCAAGAATCCCGTCCCACTGAAGCTTTCTTT. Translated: CASSQESRPTEAFF.